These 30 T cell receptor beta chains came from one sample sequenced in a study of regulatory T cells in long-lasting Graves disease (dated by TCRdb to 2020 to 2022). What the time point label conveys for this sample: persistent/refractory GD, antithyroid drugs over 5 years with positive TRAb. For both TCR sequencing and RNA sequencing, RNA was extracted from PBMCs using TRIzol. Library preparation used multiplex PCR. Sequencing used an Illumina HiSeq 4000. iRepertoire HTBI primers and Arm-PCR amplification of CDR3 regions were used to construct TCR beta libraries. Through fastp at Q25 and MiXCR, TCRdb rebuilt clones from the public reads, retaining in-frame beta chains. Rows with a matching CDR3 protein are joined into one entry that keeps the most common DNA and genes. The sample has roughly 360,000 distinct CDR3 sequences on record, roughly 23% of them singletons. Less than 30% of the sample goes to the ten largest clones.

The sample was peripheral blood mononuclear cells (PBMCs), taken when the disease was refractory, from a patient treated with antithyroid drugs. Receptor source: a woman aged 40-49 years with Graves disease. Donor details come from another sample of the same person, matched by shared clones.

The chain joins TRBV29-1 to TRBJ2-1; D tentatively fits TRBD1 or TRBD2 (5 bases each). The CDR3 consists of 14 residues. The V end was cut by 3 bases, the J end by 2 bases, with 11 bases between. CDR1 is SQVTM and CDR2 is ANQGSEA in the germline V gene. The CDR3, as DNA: TGCAGCGTTGATGGGGGTAGAGCCTACAATGAGCAGTTCTTC. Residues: CSVDGGRAYNEQFF.

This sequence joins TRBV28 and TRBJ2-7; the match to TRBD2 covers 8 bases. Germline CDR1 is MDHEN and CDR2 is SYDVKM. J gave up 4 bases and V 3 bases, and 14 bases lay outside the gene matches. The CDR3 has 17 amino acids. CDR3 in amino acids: CASSFISGRSVWYEQYF. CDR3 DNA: TGTGCCAGCAGTTTTATCAGCGGGAGATCTGTGTGGTACGAGCAGTACTTC.

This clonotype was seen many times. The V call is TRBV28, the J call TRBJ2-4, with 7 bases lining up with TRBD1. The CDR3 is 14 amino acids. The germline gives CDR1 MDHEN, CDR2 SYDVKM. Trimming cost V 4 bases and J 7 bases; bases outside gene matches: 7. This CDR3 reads CASSWWDSQNIQYF. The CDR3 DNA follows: TGTGCCAGCAGTTGGTGGGACAGTCAGAACATTCAGTACTTC.

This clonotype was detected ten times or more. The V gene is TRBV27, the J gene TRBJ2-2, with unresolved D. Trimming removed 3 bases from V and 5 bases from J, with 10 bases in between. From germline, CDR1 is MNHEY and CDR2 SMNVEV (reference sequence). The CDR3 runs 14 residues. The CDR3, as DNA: TGTGCCAGCAGTTTTCGTGCTACTACCGGGGAGCTGTTTTTT. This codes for CASSFRATTGELFF.

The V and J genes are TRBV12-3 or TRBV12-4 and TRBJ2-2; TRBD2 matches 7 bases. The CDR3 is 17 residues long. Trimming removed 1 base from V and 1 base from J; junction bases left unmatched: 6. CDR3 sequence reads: CASSLVLIAGNTGELFF. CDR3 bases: TGTGCCAGCAGTTTAGTTTTAATAGCGGGGAACACCGGGGAGCTGTTTTTT.

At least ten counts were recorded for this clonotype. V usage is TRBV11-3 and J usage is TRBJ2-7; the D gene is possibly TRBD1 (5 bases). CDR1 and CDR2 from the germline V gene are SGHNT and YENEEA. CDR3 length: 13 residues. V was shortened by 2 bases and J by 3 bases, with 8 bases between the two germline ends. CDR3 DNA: TGTGCCAGCAGCTTATGGCAGGGCTACGAGCAGTACTTC. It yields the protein CASSLWQGYEQYF.

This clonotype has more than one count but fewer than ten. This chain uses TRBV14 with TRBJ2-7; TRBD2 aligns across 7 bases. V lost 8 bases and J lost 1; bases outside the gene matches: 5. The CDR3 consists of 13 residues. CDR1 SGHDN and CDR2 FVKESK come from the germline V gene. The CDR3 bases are TGTGCCAGCGGACTAGGAGATTCCTACGAGCAGTACTTC. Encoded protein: CASGLGDSYEQYF.

The CDR3 sequence is CASMMVALGRGELFF. In nucleotides, the CDR3 is TGTGCCAGTATGATGGTGGCCCTCGGGCGCGGGGAGCTGTTTTTT. The chain is built from TRBV19 and TRBJ2-2; no reliable D call. V lost 7 bases and J lost 7, with 19 bases in between. This CDR3 contains 15 residues. Germline CDR1 and CDR2: LNHDA and SQIVND (reference sequence).

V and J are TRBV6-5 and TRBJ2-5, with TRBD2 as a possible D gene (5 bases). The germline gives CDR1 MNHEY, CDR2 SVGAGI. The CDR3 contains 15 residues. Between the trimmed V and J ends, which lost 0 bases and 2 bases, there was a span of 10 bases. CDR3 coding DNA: TGTGCCAGCAGTTACTCGCTAGGACTGCAAGAGACCCAGTACTTC. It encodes CASSYSLGLQETQYF.

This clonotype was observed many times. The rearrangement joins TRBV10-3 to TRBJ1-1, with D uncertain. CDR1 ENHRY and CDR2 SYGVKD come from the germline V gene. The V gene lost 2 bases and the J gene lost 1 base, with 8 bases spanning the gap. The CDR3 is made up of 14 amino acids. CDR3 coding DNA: TGTGCCATCAGTGAGCTTGCAGGGAACACTGAAGCTTTCTTT. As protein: CAISELAGNTEAFF.

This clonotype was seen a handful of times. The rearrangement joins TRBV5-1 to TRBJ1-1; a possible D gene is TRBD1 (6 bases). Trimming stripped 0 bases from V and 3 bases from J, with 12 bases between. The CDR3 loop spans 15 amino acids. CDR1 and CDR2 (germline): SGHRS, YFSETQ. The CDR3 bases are TGCGCCAGCAGCTTGGCGTTACAGGGAGACACTGAAGCTTTCTTT. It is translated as CASSLALQGDTEAFF.

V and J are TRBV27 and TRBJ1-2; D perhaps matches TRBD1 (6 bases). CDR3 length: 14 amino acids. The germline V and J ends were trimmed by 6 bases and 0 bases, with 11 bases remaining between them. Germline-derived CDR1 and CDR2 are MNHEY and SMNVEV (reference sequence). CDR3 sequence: CASSPGQSNYGYTF. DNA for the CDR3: TGTGCCAGCAGCCCTGGACAGTCTAACTATGGCTACACCTTC.

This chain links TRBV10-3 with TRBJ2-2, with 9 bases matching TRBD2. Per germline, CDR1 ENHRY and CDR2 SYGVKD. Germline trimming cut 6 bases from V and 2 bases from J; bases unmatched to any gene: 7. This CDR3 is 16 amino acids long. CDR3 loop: CAIRTLGLANTGELFF. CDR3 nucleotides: TGTGCCATCAGGACCCTGGGACTAGCTAACACCGGGGAGCTGTTTTTT.

DNA of the CDR3: TGCGCCAGCGAAACCCAGTCCTCCAATCAGCCCCAGCATTTT. It translates to CASETQSSNQPQHF. The chain joins TRBV10-1 to TRBJ1-5; no firm D call. The germline gives CDR1 WNHNN, CDR2 SYGVQD (reference sequence). Trimming pared 8 bases from V and 3 bases from J, leaving 14 bases between. The length of the CDR3 is 14 residues.

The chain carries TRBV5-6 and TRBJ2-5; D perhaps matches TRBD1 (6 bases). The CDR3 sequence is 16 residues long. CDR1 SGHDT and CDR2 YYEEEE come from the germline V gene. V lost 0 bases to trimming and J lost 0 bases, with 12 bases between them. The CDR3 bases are TGTGCCAGCAGCTTGGCGACAGGAGAGTACCAAGAGACCCAGTACTTC. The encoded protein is CASSLATGEYQETQYF.

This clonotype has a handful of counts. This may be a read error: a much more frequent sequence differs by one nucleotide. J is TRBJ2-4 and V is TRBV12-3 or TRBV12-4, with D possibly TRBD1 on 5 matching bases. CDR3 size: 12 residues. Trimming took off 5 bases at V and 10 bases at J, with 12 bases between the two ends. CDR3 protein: CASSVTRAIQYF. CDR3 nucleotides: TGTGCCAGCAGTGTAACCAGGGCTATTCAGTACTTC.

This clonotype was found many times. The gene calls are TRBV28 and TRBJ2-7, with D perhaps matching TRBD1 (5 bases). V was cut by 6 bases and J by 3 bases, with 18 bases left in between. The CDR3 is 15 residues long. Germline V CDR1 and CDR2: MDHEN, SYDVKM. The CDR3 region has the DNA TGTGCCAGCAGGCTATACCAGGGTTGGGACTACGAGCAGTACTTC. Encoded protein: CASRLYQGWDYEQYF.

CDR3 nucleotide sequence: TGTGCCAGCATTGGGACTAGCGGGATAGCGGCGCAGTATTTT. This codes for CASIGTSGIAAQYF. The rearrangement uses TRBV2 and TRBJ2-3, with 13 bases fitting TRBD2. The germline V gene encodes CDR1 SNHLY and CDR2 FYNNEI. This CDR3 spans 14 amino acids. J gave up 10 bases and V 7 bases, and 8 bases lay outside the gene matches.

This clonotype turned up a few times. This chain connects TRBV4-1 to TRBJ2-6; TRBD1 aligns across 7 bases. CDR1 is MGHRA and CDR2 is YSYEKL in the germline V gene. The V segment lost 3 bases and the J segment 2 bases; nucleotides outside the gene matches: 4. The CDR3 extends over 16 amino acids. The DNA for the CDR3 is TGCGCCAGCAGCCATCACAGGGGCCCTGGGGCCAACGTCCTGACTTTC. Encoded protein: CASSHHRGPGANVLTF.

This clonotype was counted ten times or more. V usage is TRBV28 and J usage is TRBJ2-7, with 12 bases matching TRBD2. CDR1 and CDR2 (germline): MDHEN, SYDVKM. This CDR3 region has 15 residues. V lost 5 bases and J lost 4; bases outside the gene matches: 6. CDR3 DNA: TGTGCCAGCAGTCCCGCGGGACTAGCGGGTTACGAGCAGTACTTC. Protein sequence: CASSPAGLAGYEQYF.

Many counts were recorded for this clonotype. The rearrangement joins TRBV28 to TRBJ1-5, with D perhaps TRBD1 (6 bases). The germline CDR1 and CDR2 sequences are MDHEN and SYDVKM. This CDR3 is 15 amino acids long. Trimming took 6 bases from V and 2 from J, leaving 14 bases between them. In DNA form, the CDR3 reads TGTGCCAGCAGAACCACAGGGACTCGCAATCAGCCCCAGCATTTT. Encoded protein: CASRTTGTRNQPQHF.

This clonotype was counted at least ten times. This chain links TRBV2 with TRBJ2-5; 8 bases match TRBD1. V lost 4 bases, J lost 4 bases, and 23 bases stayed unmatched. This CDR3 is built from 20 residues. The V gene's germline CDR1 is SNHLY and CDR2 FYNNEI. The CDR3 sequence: CASSVGWRVLTGGFGETQYF. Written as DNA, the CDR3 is TGTGCCAGCAGTGTGGGCTGGAGAGTACTCACAGGGGGTTTTGGAGAGACCCAGTACTTC.

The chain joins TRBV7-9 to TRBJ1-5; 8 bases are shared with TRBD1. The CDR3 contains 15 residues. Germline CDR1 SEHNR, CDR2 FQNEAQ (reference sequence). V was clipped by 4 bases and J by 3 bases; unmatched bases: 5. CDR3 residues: CASSSGGSVNQPQHF. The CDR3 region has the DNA TGTGCCAGCAGCTCAGGGGGCAGTGTCAATCAGCCCCAGCATTTT.

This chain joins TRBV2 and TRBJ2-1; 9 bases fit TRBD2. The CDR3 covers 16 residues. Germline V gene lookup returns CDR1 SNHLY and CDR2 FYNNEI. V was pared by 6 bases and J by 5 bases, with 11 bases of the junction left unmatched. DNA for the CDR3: TGTGCCAGCAGACACAGAGCGGGAGGTCTGAACAATGAGCAGTTCTTC. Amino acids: CASRHRAGGLNNEQFF.

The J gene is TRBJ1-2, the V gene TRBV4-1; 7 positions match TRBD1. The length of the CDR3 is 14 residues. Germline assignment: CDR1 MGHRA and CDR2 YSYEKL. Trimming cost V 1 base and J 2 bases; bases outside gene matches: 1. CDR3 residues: CASSQAQGNYGYTF. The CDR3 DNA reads TGCGCCAGCAGCCAAGCACAGGGGAACTATGGCTACACCTTC.

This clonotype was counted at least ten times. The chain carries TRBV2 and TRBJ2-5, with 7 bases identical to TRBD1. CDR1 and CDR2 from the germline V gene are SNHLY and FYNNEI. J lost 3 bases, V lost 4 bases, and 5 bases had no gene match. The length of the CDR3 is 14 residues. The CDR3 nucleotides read TGTGCCAGCAGTGTACAGGGGAGTGAAGAGACCCAGTACTTC. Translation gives CASSVQGSEETQYF.

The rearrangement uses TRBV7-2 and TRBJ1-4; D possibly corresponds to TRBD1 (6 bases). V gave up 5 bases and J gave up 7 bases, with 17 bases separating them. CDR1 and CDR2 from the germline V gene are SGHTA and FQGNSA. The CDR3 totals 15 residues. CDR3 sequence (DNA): TGTGCCAGCAGCGTCAATCAGGGGTTCGCTGAAAAACTGTTTTTT. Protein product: CASSVNQGFAEKLFF.

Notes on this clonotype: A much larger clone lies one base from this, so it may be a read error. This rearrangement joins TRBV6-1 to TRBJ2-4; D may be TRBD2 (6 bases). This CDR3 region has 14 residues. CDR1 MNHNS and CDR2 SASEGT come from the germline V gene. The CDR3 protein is CTSRTGGSKNIQYF. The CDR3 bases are TGTACCAGCAGGACCGGGGGAAGCAAAAACATTCAGTACTTC.

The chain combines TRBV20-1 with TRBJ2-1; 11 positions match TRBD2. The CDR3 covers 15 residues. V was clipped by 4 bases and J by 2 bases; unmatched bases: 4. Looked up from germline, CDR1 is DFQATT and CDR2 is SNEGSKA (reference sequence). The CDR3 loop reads CSAKPGLAAYNEQFF. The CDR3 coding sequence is TGCAGTGCTAAACCGGGACTAGCGGCCTACAATGAGCAGTTCTTC.

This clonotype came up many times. In DNA, the CDR3 is TGTGCCAGCAGCCTAACAGGGGTTCAGACCCAGTACTTC. Translating it yields CASSLTGVQTQYF. This sequence joins TRBV7-2 and TRBJ2-5, with 7 nucleotides matching TRBD1. The germline V gene encodes CDR1 SGHTA and CDR2 FQGNSA. This CDR3 is built from 13 residues. With 5 bases clipped from V and 6 bases from J, the junction kept 6 bases outside the gene matches. Complete variable domain (other parts from reference TRBV7-2 and TRBJ2-5): GAGVSQSPSNKVTEKGKDVELRCDPISGHTALYWYRQSLGQGLEFLIYFQGNSAPDKSGLPSDRFSAERTGGSVSTLTIQRTQQEDSAVYLCASSLTGVQTQYFGPGTRLLVL.